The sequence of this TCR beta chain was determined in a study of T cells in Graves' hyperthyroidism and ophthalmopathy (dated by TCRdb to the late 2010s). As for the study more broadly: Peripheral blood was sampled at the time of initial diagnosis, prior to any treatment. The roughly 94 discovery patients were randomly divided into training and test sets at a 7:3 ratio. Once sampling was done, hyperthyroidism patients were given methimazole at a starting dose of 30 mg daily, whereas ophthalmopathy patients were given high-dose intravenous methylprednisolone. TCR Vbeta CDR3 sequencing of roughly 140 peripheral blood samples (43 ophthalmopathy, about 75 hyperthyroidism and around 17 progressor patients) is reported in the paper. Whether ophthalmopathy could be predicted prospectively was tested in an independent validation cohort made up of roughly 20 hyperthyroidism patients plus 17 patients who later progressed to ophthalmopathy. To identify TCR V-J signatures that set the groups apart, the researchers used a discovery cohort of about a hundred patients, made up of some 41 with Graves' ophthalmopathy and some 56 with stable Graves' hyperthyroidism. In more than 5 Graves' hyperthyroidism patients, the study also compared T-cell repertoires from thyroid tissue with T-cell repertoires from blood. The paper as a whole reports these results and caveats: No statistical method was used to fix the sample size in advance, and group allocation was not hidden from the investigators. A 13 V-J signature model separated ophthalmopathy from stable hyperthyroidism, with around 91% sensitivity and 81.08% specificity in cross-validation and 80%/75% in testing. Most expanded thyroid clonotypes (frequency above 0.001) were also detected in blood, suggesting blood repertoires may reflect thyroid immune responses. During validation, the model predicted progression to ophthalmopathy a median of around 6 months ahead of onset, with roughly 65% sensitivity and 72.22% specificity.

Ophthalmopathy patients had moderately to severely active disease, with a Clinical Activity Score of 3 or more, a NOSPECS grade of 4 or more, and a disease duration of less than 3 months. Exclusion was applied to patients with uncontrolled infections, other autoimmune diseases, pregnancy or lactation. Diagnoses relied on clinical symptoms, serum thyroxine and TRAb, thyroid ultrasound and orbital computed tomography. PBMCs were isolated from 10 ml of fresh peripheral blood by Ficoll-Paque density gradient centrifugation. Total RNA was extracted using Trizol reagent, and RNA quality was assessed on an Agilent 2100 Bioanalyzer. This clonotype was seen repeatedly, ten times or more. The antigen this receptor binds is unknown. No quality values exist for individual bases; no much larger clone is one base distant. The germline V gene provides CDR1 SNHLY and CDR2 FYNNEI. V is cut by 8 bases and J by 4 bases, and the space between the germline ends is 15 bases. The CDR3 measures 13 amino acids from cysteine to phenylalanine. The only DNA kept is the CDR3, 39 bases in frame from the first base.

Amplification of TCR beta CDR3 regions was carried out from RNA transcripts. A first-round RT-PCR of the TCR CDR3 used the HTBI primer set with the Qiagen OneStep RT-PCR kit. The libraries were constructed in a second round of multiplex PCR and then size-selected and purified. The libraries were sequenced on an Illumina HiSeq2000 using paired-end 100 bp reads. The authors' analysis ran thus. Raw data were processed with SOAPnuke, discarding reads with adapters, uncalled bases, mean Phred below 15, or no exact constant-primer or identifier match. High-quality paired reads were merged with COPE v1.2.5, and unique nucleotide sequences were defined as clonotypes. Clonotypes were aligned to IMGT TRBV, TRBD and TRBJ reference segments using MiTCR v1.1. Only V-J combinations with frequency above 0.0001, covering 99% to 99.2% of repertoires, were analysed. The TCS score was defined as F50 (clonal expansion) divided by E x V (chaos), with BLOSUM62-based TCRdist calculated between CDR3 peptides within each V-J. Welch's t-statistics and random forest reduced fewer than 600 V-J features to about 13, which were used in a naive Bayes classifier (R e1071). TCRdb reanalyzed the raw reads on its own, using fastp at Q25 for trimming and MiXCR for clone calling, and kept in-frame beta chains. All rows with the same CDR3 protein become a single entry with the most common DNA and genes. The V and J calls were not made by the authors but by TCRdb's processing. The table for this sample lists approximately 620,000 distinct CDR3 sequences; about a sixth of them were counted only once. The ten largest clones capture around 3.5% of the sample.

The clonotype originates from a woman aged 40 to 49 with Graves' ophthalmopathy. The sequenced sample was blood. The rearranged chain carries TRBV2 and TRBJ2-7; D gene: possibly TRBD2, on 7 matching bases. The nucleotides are TGTGCCAGCGGGAGGGACACCGATTACGAGCAGTACTTC. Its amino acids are CASGRDTDYEQYF.